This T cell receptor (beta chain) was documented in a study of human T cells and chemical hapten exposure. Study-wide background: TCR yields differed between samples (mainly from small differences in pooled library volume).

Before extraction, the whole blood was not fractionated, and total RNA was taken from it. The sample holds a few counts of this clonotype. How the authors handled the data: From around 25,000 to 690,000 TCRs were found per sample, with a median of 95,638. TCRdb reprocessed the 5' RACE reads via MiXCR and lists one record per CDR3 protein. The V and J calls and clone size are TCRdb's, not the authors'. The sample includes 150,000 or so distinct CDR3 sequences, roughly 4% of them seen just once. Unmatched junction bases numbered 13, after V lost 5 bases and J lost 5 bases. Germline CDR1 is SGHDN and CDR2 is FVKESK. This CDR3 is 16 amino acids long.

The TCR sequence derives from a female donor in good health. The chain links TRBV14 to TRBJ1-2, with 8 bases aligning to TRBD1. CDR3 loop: CASSAPGQALLYGYTF. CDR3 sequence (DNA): TGTGCCAGCAGCGCTCCGGGACAGGCCCTCTTGTATGGCTACACCTTC.